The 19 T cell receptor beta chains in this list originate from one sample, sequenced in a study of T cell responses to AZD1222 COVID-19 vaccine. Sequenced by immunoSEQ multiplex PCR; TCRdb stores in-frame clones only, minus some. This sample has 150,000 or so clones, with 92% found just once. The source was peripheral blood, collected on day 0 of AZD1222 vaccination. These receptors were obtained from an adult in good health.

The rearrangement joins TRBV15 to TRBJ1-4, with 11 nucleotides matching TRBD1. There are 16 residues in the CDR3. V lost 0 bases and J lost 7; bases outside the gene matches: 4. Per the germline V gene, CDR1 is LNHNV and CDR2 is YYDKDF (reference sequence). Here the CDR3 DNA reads TGTGCCACCAGCAGAGATTCAGGGACAGGGGGTGAAAAACTGTTTTTT. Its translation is CATSRDSGTGGEKLFF.

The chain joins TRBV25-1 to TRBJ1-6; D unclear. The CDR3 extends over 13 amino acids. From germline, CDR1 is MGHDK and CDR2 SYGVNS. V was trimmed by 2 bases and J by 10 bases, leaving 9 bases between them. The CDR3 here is CASSELGNSPLHF. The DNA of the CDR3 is TGTGCCAGCAGTGAACTGGGGAACTCACCCCTCCACTTT.

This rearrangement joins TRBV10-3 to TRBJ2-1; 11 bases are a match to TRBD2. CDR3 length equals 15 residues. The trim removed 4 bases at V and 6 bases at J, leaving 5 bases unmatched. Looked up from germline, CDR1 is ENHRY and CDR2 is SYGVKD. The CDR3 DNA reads TGTGCCATCAGTGTAGCGGGGGGGCCTGGCAATGAGCAGTTCTTC. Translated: CAISVAGGPGNEQFF.

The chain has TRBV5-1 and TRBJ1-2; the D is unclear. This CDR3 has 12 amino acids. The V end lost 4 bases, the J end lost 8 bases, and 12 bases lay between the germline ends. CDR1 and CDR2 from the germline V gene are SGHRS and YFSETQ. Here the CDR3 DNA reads TGCGCCAGCAGCGCGAACCAGGACGGCTACACCTTC. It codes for CASSANQDGYTF.

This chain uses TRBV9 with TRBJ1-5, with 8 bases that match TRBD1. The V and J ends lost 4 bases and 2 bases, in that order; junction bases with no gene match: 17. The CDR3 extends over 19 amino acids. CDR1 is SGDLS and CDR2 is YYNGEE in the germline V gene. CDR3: CASSPLDREEDRGNQPQHF. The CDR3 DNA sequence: TGTGCCAGCAGCCCCCTGGACAGGGAAGAAGATAGGGGCAATCAGCCCCAGCATTTT.

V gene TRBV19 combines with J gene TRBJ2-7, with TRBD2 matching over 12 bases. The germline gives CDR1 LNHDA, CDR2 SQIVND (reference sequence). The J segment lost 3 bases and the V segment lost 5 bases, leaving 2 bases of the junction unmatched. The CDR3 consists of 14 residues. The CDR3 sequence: CASSELAGGYEQYF. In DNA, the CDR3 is TGTGCCAGTAGTGAACTAGCGGGGGGCTACGAGCAGTACTTC.

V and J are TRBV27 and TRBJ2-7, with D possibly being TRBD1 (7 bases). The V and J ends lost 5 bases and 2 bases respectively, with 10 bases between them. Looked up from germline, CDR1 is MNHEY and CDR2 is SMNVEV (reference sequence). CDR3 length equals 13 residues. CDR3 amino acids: CASSAGQTYEQYF. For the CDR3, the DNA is TGTGCCAGCAGTGCGGGACAGACCTACGAGCAGTACTTC.

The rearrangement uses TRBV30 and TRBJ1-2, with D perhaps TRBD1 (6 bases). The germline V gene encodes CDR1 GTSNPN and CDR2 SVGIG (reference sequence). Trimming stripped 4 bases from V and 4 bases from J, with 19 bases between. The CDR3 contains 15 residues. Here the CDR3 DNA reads TGTGCCTGGACTCTCCTGGGGGCCGCGGGCTATGGCTACACCTTC. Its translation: CAWTLLGAAGYGYTF. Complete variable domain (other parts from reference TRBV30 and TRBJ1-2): SQTIHQWPATLVQPVGSPLSLECTVEGTSNPNLYWYRQAAGRGLQLLFYSVGIGQISSEVPQNLSASRPQDRQFILSSKKLLLSDSGFYLCAWTLLGAAGYGYTFGSGTRLTVV.

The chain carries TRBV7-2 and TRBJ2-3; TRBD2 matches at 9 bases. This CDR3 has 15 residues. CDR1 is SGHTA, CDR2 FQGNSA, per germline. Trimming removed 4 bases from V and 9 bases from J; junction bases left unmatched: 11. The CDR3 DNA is TGTGCCAGCAGCTCAGGGCGGGGGGGCGATGTAACGCAGTATTTT. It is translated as CASSSGRGGDVTQYF.

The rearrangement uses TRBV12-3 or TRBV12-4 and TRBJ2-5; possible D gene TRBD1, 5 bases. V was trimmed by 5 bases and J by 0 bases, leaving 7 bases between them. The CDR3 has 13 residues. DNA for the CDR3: TGTGCCAGCAGTCAGGGCCACCAAGAGACCCAGTACTTC. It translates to CASSQGHQETQYF.

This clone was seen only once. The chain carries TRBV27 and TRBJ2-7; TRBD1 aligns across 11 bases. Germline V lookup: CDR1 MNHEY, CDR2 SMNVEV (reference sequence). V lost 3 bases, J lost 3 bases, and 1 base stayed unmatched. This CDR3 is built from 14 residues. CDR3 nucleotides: TGTGCCAGCAGTTTTGGGACAGGGGGCTACGAGCAGTACTTC. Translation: CASSFGTGGYEQYF.

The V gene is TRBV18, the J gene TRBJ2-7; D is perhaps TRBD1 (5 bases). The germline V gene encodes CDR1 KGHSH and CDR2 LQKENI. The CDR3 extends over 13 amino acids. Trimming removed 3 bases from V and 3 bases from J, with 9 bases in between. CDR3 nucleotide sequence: TGTGCCAGCTCACCTACGACAGTCTACGAGCAGTACTTC. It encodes CASSPTTVYEQYF. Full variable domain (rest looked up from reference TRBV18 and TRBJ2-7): NAGVMQNPRHLVRRRGQEARLRCSPMKGHSHVYWYRQLPEEGLKFMVYLQKENIIDESGMPKERFSAEFPKEGPSILRIQQVVRGDSAAYFCASSPTTVYEQYFGPGTRLTVT.

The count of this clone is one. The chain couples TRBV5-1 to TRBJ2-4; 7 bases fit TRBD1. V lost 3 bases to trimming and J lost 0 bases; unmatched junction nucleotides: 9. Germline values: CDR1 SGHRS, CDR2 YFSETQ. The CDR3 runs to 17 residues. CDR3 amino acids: CASSWDSSVLAKNIQYF. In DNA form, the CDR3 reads TGCGCCAGCAGCTGGGACAGCTCGGTTCTAGCCAAAAACATTCAGTACTTC. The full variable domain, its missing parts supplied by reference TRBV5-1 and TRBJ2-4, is KAGVTQTPRYLIKTRGQQVTLSCSPISGHRSVSWYQQTPGQGLQFLFEYFSETQRNKGNFPGRFSGRQFSNSRSEMNVSTLELGDSALYLCASSWDSSVLAKNIQYFGAGTRLSVL.

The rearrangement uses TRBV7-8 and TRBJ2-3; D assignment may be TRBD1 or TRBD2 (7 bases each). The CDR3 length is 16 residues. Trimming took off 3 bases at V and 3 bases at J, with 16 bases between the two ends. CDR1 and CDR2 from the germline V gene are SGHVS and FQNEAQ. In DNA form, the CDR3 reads TGTGCCAGCAGCTTGGGACAGCTCGGGGGGACAGATACGCAGTATTTT. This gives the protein CASSLGQLGGTDTQYF.

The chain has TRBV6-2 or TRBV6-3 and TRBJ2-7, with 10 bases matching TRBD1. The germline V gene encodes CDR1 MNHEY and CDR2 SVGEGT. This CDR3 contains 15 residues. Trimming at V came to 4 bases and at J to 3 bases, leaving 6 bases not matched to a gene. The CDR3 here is CASSSSGQGFYEQYF. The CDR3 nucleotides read TGTGCCAGCAGTTCCTCGGGACAGGGGTTCTACGAGCAGTACTTC.

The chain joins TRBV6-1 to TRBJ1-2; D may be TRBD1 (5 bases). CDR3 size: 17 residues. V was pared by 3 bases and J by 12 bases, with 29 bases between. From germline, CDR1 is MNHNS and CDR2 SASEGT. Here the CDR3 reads CASSDGSGSFLSPINTF. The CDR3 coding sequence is TGTGCCAGCAGTGATGGTTCAGGGAGTTTTTTAAGCCCCATAAACACCTTC.

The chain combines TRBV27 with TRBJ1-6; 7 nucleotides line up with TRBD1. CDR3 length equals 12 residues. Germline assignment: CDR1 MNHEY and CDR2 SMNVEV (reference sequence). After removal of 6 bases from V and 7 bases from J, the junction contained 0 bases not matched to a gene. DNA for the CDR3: TGTGCCAGCAGGACAGGGAATTCACCCCTCCACTTT. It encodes CASRTGNSPLHF.

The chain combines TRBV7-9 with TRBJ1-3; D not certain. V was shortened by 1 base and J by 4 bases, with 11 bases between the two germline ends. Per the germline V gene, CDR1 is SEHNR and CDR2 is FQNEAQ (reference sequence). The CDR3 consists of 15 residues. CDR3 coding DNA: TGTGCCAGCAGCTTAGGATCGGCAGTGGGAAACACCATATATTTT. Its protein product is CASSLGSAVGNTIYF.

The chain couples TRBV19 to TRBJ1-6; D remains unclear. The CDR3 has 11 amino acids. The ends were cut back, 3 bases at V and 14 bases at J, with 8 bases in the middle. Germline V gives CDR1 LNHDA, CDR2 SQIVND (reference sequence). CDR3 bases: TGTGCCAGTAGTATTGGCGGGGCCCTCCACTTT. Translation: CASSIGGALHF.